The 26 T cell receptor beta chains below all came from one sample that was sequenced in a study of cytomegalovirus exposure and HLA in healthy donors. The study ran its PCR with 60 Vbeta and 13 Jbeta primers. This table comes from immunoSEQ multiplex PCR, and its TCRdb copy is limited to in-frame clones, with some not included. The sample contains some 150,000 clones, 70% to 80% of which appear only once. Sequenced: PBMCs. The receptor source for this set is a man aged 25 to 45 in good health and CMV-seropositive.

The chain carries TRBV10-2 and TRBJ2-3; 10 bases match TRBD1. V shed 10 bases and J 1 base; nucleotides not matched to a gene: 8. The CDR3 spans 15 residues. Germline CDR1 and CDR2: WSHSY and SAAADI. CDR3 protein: CATKDGTGGTDTQYF. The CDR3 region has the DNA TGCGCCACGAAGGATGGGACAGGGGGCACAGATACGCAGTATTTT.

The CDR3 loop is CSGRGEVNTEAFF. As DNA, the CDR3 is TGCAGCGGACGGGGGGAAGTGAACACTGAAGCTTTCTTT. The V gene is TRBV29-1, the J gene TRBJ1-1; TRBD1 is a possible D gene (5 bases). This CDR3 comprises 13 residues. In germline, CDR1 is SQVTM, CDR2 ANQGSEA. The V end was cut by 7 bases, the J end by 0 bases, with 12 bases between.

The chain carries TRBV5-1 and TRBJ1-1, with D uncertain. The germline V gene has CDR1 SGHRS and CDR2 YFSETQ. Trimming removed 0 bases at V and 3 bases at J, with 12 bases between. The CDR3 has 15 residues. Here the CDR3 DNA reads TGCGCCAGCAGCTTGGCCGTTGGCAGATACACTGAAGCTTTCTTT. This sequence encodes CASSLAVGRYTEAFF.

This chain's CDR3 is CASSLVFAVGETQYF. The CDR3 DNA sequence: TGTGCCAGCAGCTTAGTATTTGCAGTCGGGGAGACCCAGTACTTC. The chain has TRBV7-6 and TRBJ2-5; no clear D gene. Germline V lookup: CDR1 SGHVS, CDR2 FNYEAQ. The CDR3 is 15 residues long. V lost 1 base, J lost 5 bases, and 14 bases lay in between.

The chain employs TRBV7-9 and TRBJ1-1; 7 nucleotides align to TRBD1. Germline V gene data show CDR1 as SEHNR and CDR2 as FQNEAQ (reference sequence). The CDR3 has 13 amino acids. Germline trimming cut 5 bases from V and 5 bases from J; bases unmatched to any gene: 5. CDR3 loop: CASSTQTGTEAFF. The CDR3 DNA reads TGTGCCAGCAGCACCCAGACAGGGACTGAAGCTTTCTTT.

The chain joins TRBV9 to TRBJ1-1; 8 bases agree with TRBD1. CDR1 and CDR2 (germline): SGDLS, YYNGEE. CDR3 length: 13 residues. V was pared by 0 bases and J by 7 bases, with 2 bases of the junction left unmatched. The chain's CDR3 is CASSVDRGDEAFF. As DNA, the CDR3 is TGTGCCAGCAGCGTAGACAGGGGGGATGAAGCTTTCTTT.

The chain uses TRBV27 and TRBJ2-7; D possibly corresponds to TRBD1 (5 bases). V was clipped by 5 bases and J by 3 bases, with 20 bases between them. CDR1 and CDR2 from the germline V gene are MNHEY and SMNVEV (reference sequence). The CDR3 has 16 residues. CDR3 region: CASSPLGAFTIYEQYF. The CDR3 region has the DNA TGTGCCAGCAGTCCCCTAGGGGCCTTCACAATCTACGAGCAGTACTTC.

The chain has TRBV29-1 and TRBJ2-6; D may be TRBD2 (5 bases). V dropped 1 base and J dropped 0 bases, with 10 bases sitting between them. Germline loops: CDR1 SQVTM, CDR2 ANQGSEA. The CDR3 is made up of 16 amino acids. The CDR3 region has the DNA TGCAGCGTTGAAGCTGGAGGATCCTCTGGGGCCAACGTCCTGACTTTC. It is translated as CSVEAGGSSGANVLTF.

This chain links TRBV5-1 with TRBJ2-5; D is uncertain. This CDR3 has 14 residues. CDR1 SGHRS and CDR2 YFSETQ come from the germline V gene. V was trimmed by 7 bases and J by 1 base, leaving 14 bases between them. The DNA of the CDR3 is TGCGCCAGCGGCGCTATGACACCCCAAGAGACCCAGTACTTC. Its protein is CASGAMTPQETQYF.

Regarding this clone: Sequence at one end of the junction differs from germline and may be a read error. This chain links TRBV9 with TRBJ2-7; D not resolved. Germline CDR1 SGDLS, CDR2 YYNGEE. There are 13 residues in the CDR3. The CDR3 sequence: CASSVATVMRLVF. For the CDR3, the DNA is TGTGCCAGCAGCGTAGCTACCGTGATGAGGCTTGTCTTC.

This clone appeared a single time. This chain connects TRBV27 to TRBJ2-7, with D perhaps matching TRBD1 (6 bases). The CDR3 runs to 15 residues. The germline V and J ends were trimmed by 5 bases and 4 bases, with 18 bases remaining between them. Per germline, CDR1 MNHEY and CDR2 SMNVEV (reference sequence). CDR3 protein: CASSLTGNFRYEQYF. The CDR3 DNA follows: TGTGCCAGCAGTCTTACAGGGAATTTTAGATACGAGCAGTACTTC.

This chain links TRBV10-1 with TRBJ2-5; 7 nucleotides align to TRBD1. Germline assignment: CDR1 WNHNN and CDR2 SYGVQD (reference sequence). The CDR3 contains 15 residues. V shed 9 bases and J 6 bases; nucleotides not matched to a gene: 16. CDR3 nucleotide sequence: TGCGCCAGTCGAAGAGAGGGGGCGATGGGAAAGACCCAGTACTTC. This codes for CASRREGAMGKTQYF.

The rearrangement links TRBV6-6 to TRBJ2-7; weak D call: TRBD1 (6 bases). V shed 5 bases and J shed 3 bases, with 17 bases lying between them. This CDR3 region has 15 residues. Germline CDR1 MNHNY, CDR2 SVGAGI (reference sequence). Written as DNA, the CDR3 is TGTGCCAGCAGTGGCCGAACGCAGGGGTTCTACGAGCAGTACTTC. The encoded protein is CASSGRTQGFYEQYF.

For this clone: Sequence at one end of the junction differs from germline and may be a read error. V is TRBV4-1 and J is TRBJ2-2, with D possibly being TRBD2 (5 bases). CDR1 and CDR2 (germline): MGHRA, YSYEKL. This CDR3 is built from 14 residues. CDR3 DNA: TGCGCCAGCAGCACCGCGCTTAACACCGGGGAGCTGCTTTTT. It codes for CASSTALNTGELLF.

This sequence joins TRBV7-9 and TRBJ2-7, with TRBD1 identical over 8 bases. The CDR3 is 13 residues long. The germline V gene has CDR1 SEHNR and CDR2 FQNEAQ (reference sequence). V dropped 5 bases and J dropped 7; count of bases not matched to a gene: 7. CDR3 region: CASSPRGPEEQYF. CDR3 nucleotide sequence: TGTGCCAGCAGCCCCAGGGGGCCGGAAGAGCAGTACTTC.

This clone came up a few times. This chain's CDR3 is CASSPGYMNTEAFF. CDR3 coding DNA: TGTGCCAGCTCCCCAGGGTATATGAACACTGAAGCTTTCTTT. The chain combines TRBV6-1 with TRBJ1-1; maybe TRBD1 (5 bases). The V gene lost 8 bases and the J gene lost 0 bases, with 13 bases spanning the gap. The CDR3 contains 14 residues. Germline V lookup: CDR1 MNHNS, CDR2 SASEGT.

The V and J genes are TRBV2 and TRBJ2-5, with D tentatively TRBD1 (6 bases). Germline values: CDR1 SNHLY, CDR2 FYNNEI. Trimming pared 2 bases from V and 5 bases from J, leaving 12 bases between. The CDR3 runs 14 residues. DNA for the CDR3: TGTGCCAGCAGTGAAAGAGCCCAGGGGGAGACCCAGTACTTC. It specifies CASSERAQGETQYF.

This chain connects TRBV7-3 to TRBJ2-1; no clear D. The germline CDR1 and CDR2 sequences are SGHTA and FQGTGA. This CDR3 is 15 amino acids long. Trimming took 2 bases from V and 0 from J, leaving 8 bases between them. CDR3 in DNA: TGTGCCAGCAGCTTACAGGTGGGCTCCTACAATGAGCAGTTCTTC. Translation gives CASSLQVGSYNEQFF. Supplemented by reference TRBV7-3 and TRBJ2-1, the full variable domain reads GAGVSQTPSNKVTEKGKYVELRCDPISGHTALYWYRQSLGQGPEFLIYFQGTGAADDSGLPNDRFFAVRPEGSVSTLKIQRTERGDSAVYLCASSLQVGSYNEQFFGPGTRLTVL.

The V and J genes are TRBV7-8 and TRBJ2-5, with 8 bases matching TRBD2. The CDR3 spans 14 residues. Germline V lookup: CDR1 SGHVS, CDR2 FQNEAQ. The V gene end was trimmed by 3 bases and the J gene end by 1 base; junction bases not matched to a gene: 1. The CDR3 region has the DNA TGTGCCAGCAGCTTGGGGACTAGCCAAGAGACCCAGTACTTC. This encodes CASSLGTSQETQYF.

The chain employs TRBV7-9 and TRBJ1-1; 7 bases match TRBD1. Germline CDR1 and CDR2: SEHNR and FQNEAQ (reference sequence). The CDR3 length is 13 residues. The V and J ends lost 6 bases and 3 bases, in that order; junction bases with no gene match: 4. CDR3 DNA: TGTGCCAGCAGTCGACAGGGTCACACTGAAGCTTTCTTT. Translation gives CASSRQGHTEAFF.

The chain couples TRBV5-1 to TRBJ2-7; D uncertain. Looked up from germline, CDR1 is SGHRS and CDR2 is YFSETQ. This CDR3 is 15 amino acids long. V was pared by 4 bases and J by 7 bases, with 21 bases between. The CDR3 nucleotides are TGCGCCAGCAGCAAAAAGACGGAGAGTGTTTGGGAGCAGTACTTC. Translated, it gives CASSKKTESVWEQYF.

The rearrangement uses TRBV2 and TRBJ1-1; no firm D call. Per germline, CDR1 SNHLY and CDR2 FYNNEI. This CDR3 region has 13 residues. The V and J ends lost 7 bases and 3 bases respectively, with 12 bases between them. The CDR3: CASTGFSDTEAFF. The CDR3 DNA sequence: TGTGCCAGCACCGGGTTTTCGGACACTGAAGCTTTCTTT. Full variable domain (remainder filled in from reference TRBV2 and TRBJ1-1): EPEVTQTPSHQVTQMGQEVILRCVPISNHLYFYWYRQILGQKVEFLVSFYNNEISEKSEIFDDQFSVERPDGSNFTLKIRSTKLEDSAMYFCASTGFSDTEAFFGQGTRLTVV.

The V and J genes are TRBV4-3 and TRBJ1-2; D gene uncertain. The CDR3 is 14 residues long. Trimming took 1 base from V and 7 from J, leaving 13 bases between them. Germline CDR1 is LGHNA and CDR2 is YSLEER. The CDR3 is CASSQVPSGGGYTF. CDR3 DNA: TGCGCCAGCAGCCAAGTCCCCAGTGGTGGTGGCTACACCTTC.

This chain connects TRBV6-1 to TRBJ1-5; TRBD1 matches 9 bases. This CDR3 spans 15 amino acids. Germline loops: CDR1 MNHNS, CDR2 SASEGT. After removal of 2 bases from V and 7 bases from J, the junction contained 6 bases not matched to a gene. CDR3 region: CASSETGGWNQPQHF. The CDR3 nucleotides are TGTGCCAGCAGTGAAACAGGGGGCTGGAACCAGCCCCAGCATTTT.

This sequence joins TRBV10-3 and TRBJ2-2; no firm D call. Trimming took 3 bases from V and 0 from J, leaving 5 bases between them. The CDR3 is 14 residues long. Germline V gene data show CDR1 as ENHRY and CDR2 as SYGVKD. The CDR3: CAISDPSNTGELFF. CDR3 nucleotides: TGTGCCATCAGTGACCCCTCGAACACCGGGGAGCTGTTTTTT.

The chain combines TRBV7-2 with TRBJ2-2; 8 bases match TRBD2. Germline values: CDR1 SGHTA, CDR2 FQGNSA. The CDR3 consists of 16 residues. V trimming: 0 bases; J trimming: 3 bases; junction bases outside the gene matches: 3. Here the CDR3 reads CASSLAFGGDTGELFF. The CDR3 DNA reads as TGTGCCAGCAGCTTAGCGTTCGGGGGGGACACCGGGGAGCTGTTTTTT. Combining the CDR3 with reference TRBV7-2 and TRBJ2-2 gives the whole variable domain GAGVSQSPSNKVTEKGKDVELRCDPISGHTALYWYRQSLGQGLEFLIYFQGNSAPDKSGLPSDRFSAERTGGSVSTLTIQRTQQEDSAVYLCASSLAFGGDTGELFFGEGSRLTVL.